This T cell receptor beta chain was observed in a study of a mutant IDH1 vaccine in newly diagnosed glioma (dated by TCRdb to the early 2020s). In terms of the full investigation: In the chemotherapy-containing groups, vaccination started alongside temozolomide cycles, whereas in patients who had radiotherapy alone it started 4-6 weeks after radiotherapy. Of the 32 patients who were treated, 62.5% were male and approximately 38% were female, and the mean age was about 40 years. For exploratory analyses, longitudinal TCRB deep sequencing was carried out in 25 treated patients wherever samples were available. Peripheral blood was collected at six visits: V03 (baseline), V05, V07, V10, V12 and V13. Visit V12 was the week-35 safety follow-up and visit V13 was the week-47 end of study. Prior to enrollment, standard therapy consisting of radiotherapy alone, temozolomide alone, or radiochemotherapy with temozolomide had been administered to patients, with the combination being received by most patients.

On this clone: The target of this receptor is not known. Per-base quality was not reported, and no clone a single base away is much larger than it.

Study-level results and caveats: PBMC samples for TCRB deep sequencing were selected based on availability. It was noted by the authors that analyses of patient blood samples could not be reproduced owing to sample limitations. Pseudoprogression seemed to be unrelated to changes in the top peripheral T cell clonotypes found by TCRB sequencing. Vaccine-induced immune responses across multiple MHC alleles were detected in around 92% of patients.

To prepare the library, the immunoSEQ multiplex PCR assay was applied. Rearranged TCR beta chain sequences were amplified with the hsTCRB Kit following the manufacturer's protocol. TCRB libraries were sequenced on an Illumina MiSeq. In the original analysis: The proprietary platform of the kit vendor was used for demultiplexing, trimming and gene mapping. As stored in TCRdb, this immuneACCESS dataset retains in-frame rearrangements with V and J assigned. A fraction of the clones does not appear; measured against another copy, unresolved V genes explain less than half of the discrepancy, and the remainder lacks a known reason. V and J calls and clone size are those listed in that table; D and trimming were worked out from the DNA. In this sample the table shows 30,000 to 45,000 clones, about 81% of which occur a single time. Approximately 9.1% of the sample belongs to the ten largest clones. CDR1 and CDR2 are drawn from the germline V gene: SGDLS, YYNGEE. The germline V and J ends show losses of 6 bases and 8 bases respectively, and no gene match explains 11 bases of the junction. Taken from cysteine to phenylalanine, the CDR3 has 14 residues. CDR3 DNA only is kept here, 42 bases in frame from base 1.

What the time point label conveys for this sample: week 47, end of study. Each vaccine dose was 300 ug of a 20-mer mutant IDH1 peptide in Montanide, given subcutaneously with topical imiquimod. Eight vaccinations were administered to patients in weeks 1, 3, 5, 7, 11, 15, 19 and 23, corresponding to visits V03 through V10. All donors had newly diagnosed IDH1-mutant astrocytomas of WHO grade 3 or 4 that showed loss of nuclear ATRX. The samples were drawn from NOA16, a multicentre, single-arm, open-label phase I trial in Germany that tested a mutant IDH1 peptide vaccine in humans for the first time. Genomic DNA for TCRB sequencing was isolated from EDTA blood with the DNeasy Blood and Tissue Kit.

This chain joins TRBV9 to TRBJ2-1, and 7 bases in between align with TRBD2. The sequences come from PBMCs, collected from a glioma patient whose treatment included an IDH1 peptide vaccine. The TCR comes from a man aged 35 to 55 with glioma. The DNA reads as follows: TGTGCCAGCAACCAGGGAGGGCCGATCGATGAGCAGTTCTTC. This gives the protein CASNQGGPIDEQFF.